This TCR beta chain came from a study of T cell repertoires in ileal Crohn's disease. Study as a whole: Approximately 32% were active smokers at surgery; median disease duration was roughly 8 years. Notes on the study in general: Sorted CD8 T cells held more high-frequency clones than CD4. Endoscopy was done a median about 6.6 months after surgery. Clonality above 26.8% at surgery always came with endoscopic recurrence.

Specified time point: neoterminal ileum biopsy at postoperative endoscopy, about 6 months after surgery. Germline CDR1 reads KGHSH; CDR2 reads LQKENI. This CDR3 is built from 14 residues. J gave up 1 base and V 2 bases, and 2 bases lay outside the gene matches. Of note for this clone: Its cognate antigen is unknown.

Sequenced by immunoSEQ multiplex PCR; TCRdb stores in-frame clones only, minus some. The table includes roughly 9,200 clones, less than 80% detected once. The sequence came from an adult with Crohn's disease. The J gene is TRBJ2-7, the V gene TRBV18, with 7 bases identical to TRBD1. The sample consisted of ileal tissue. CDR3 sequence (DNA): TGTGCCAGCTCACCAGGGGGACAGTCCTACGAGCAGTACTTC. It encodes CASSPGGQSYEQYF.